This T cell receptor (beta chain) originates from a study of blood T cell repertoires in COVID-19 (dated by TCRdb to the early 2020s). In the study overall: Samples covering the acute and convalescent phases of COVID-19 were provided by collaborators in the United States, Italy and Spain. The prospective study material was composed of cDNA or gDNA derived from T cells, B-cell-depleted T cells, or PBMCs. The dataset comprised deeply sampled blood TCRbeta repertoires from subjects exposed to, actively infected with, or recovered from COVID-19. The repertoires were made available in a free public database intended to serve as a resource for research on the immune response to SARS-CoV-2. Samples were obtained from the ongoing ImmuneRACE study (first 160 participants) and from 1,254 subjects provided by 6 global collaborators. Sample metadata almost always included a de-identified subject ID, COVID-19 status, age in years and sex. Where available, HLA class I and class II types were taken from metadata supplied by the sample provider and were not determined by assay-based typing.

The CDR3 goes from the cysteine to the phenylalanine over 13 residues. Of the read, only the CDR3 DNA is kept; its 39 bases are in frame from base 1. V loses 6 bases at its end and J loses 7 bases; junction bases beyond the gene matches: 7. The germline V gene encodes CDR1 SGHRS and CDR2 YFSETQ. Overall study results and their limits: The quantity of clinical and demographic metadata differed by source and by participant and was supplied without curation.

Concerning this clone: Its cognate antigen has yet to be identified. Base qualities are missing; no much larger clone stands one base away.

The collaborating institutions used their own protocols to collect whole blood in K2EDTA tubes. Collaborator samples were shipped for TCRbeta analysis as frozen whole blood, isolated PBMCs, or DNA extracted from either sample type. TCRbeta CDR3 regions were amplified from genomic DNA by means of the immunoSEQ Assay, a bias-controlled multiplex PCR. Regarding the original processing steps: Nucleated cell counts per sample were estimated from amplification of reference gene primers within the assay. Sequence reads were collapsed and filtered to measure the absolute abundance of every unique TCRbeta CDR3 rearrangement. Productive Simpson clonality was computed per sample as the square root of Simpson's diversity index over productive rearrangements. This immuneACCESS table, as held by TCRdb, lists in-frame sequences with V and J called but not all clones. Of the missing ones, under half trace to an unresolved V gene in checked studies; the others have no known cause. V, J and clone size derive from that table, while D and trimming were established from the DNA sequence. The sample table lists hundreds of thousands of clones, roughly 89% of them with a count of one. Together, the top ten hold about 4.3% of the sample.

The V and J segments used are TRBV5-1 and TRBJ2-7; TRBD2 matches 10 bases in the middle. This sequence originates from a woman in her 30s with acute or convalescent COVID-19. Sequencing was carried out using peripheral blood. CDR3 region: CASNLAGGGEQYF. Read as DNA, the sequence is TGCGCCAGCAACTTAGCGGGGGGCGGTGAGCAGTACTTC.